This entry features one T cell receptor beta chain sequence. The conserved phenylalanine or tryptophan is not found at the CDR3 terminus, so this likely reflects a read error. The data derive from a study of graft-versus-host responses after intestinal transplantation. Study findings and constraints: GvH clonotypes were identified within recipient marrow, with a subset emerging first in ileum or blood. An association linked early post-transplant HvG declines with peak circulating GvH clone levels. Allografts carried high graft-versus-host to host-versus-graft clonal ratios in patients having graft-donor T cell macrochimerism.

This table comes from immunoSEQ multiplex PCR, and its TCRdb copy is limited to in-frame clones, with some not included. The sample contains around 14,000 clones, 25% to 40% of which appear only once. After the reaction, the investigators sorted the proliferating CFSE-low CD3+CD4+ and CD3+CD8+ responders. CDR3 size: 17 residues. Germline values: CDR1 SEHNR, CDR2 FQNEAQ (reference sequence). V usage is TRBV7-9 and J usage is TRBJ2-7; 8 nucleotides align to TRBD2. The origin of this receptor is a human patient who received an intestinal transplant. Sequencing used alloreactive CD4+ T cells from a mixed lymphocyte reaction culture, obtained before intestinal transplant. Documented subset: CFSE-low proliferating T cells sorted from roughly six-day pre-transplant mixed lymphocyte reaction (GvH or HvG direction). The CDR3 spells CASSFTSGSSRVGEQYL. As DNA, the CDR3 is TGCGCCAGCAGCTTTACTAGCGGTAGTTCCCGGGTAGGGGAGCAGTACCTC.